This TCR beta chain is drawn from a study of PD-1 blockade in mismatch repair-deficient tumors. The TCR-sequenced patients were three responders to pembrolizumab. Germline CDR1 is GTSNPN and CDR2 is SVGIG (reference sequence). Deletions cut 1 base from V and 7 bases from J, with 14 bases between. The CDR3 length is 14 residues. The data were produced by immunoSEQ multiplex PCR, yet TCRdb's version contains in-frame clones alone and is incomplete. This sample has some 100,000 clones, with 70% to 85% found just once. V is TRBV30 and J is TRBJ1-5; a weak D match, TRBD1 (5 bases). This receptor was taken from an adult with mismatch repair-deficient cancer. The starting material was peripheral blood, obtained about 36 weeks after starting pembrolizumab. The CDR3 loop reads CAWSENRGGQPQHF. The CDR3 DNA sequence: TGTGCCTGGAGTGAGAATAGGGGAGGACAGCCCCAGCATTTT. The full variable domain, completed using reference TRBV30 and TRBJ1-5, is SQTIHQWPATLVQPVGSPLSLECTVEGTSNPNLYWYRQAAGRGLQLLFYSVGIGQISSEVPQNLSASRPQDRQFILSSKKLLLSDSGFYLCAWSENRGGQPQHFGDGTRLSIL.